A selection of T cell receptor beta chains follows, all from one sample in a study of blood T cell repertoires in COVID-19. Clones were read by immunoSEQ multiplex PCR, and TCRdb kept only the in-frame ones, dropping some. The data show 300,000 to 400,000 clones, with more than 70% seen just once and 1.5% to 2% held by the top ten. The sequenced sample consisted of peripheral blood. These receptors were taken from a woman in her twenties or thirties with COVID-19, enrolled during active disease. Both conserved end residues are part of each CDR3. Fields, in order: V gene, clone size, J gene, D gene, CDR3 DNA, CDR3 protein. The D gene is left open where the match is weak. Only part of the rows carry a size: once, few, many, or a class if the clone is expanded.

TRBV28	-	TRBJ2-3	TRBD2	TGTGCCAGCAGCTGGACTAGCGGGGCGGAAGATACGCAGTATTTT	CASSWTSGAEDTQYF
TRBV3-1/TRBV3-2	-	TRBJ1-1	TRBD1	TGTGCCAGCAGCCACCGGGACAGCTCGTTTGCTTTCTTT	CASSHRDSSFAFF
TRBV21-1	-	TRBJ1-5	-	TGTGCCACCACGGTCCAGCCCCAGCATTTT	CATTVQPQHF
TRBV11-3	-	TRBJ2-3	-	TGTGCCAGCAGGGGAGGAGATACGCAGTATTTT	CASRGGDTQYF
TRBV4-2	-	TRBJ1-2	-	TGTGCCAGCAGTCGGGGAGACGGACTCTATGGCTACACCTTC	CASSRGDGLYGYTF
TRBV21-1	-	TRBJ1-2	-	TGTGCCAGCAGCAAGAGGGCCGAGGAGTATGGCTACACCTTC	CASSKRAEEYGYTF
TRBV24-1	-	TRBJ1-5	TRBD1	TGTGCCACAGGTCACAGGGGAGGTCAGCCCCAGCATTTT	CATGHRGGQPQHF
TRBV6-2/TRBV6-3	-	TRBJ1-1	TRBD1	TGTGCCAGCAGTTACTTTCAGGGGGCAACGAACACTGAAGCTTTCTTT	CASSYFQGATNTEAFF
TRBV4-1	-	TRBJ1-3	-	TGCGCCAGCAAAGTGGGGCTCAATGGAAACACCATATATTTT	CASKVGLNGNTIYF
TRBV16	-	TRBJ1-2	TRBD1	TGTGCCAGCAGCCAATCCCGGGACAGCTTGTTCTATGGCTACACCTTC	CASSQSRDSLFYGYTF
TRBV30	-	TRBJ1-2	-	TGTGCCTGGAGTGAATTACAGAACTATGGCTACACCTTC	CAWSELQNYGYTF
TRBV9	-	TRBJ2-3	TRBD2	TGTGCCAGCAGCGTAGAGGGACTAGGGATGGCAGATACGCAGTATTTT	CASSVEGLGMADTQYF
TRBV5-4	-	TRBJ2-1	-	TGTGCCAGCAGCTTGCCTACAACAGGGCGTAATGAGCAGTTCTTC	CASSLPTTGRNEQFF
TRBV9	-	TRBJ1-1	-	TGTGCCAGCAGCGTAGATCTAAGTCACGAAGCTTTCTTT	CASSVDLSHEAFF
TRBV2	-	TRBJ2-3	-	TGTGCCAGCAGTGACAGTGCCCGAGATACGCAGTATTTT	CASSDSARDTQYF
TRBV19	-	TRBJ1-1	TRBD1	TGTGCCAGTAGTCTCCAGACAGGGAGCTATGCTTTCTTT	CASSLQTGSYAFF
TRBV7-9	-	TRBJ2-3	TRBD1	TGTGCCAGCAGCTCCGACAGGGCAAACACAGATACGCAGTATTTT	CASSSDRANTDTQYF
TRBV2	-	TRBJ1-1	-	TGTGCCAGCAGTCCCCAGACTCGGACTGAAGCTTTCTTT	CASSPQTRTEAFF
TRBV19	-	TRBJ1-1	-	TGTGCCAGTAGTATTGCGTTACACACTGAAGCTTTCTTT	CASSIALHTEAFF
TRBV6-4	-	TRBJ1-6	TRBD1	TGTGCCAGCCGGGGGGACAGGGACTCACCCCTCCACTTT	CASRGDRDSPLHF
TRBV19	-	TRBJ1-4	TRBD1	TGTGCCAGTAGTATAAGGGGACAGGGGGACACTAATGAAAAACTGTTTTTT	CASSIRGQGDTNEKLFF
TRBV15	few	TRBJ1-1	-	TGTGCCACCAGCAGTGGACAAGTTACTGAAGCTTTCTTT	CATSSGQVTEAFF
TRBV4-1	-	TRBJ2-2	-	TGCGCCAGCAGCCATGACAGAGACACCGGGGAGCTGTTTTTT	CASSHDRDTGELFF
TRBV11-1	-	TRBJ2-1	TRBD2	TGTGCCAGCAGCCTAACGACTAGCGGGGGATACAATGAGCAGTTCTTC	CASSLTTSGGYNEQFF
TRBV5-8	-	TRBJ2-1	-	TGTGCCAGCAGCACCGGGCGACTAAACAATGAGCAGTTCTTC	CASSTGRLNNEQFF
TRBV29-1	few	TRBJ1-1	-	TGCAGCGTGGAGGTAGGGCTCACTGAAGCTTTCTTT	CSVEVGLTEAFF
TRBV6-2/TRBV6-3	-	TRBJ2-5	TRBD2	TGTGCCAGCAGTAAACTGGGAGGGGAAGAGACCCAGTACTTC	CASSKLGGEETQYF
TRBV2	-	TRBJ1-4	-	TGTGCCAGCAGTGAAACCTCGGCGGTCCAAGTTGAAAAACTGTTTTTT	CASSETSAVQVEKLFF
TRBV5-5	-	TRBJ1-2	TRBD1	TGTGCCAGCAGCTTTACAGGGGTGTATGGCTACACCTTC	CASSFTGVYGYTF
TRBV2	-	TRBJ1-1	-	TGTGCCAGCAGTGAGCAGTCGAACACTGAAGCTTTCTTT	CASSEQSNTEAFF
TRBV7-2	once	TRBJ2-6	-	TGTGCCAGCAGCCAACCCAGCTCTGGGGCCAACGTCCTGACTTTC	CASSQPSSGANVLTF
TRBV7-2	once	TRBJ1-2	-	TGTGCCAGCAGTCAAACAGGGATGAACTATGGCTACACCTTC	CASSQTGMNYGYTF
TRBV5-1	-	TRBJ2-3	TRBD1	TGCGCCAGCAGCTTCGGGACAGGCCGGCCAGATACGCAGTATTTT	CASSFGTGRPDTQYF
TRBV4-2	-	TRBJ1-1	TRBD1	TGTGCCAGCAGGCCTCTAGCCGGGACAGGGATTCGAGCTTTCTTT	CASRPLAGTGIRAFF
TRBV21-1	-	TRBJ1-2	-	TGTGCCAGCAGCAGGGGGCAAGATTGTTTTGACTATGGCTACACCTTC	CASSRGQDCFDYGYTF
TRBV27	-	TRBJ2-2	TRBD1	TGTGCCAGCAGTTTATCAGCAGGGGGTACCGGGGAGCTGTTTTTT	CASSLSAGGTGELFF
TRBV12-3/TRBV12-4	-	TRBJ2-2	-	TGTGCCAGCAGTTTAGGAGGAGGGGACCAGCTGTTTTTT	CASSLGGGDQLFF
TRBV5-1	-	TRBJ2-7	-	TGCGCCAGCAGCCCAACCGGAGTTTCCTCCTACGAGCAGTACTTC	CASSPTGVSSYEQYF
TRBV7-9	-	TRBJ2-2	-	TGTGCCAGCAGCGTTCGGACTTGGAACACCGGGGAGCTGTTTTTT	CASSVRTWNTGELFF
TRBV5-1	-	TRBJ1-4	-	TGCGCCAGCGGCCGGGACACGAATGAAAAACTGTTTTTT	CASGRDTNEKLFF
TRBV7-9	few	TRBJ1-1	-	TGTGCCAGCAGCTTAGTGAACGGAGGTGAAGCTTTCTTT	CASSLVNGGEAFF
TRBV4-1	-	TRBJ1-1	TRBD1	TGCGCCAGCAGCCAGCCCGACCGGGACAGGAAACCTGAAGCTTTCTTT	CASSQPDRDRKPEAFF
TRBV19	-	TRBJ1-2	TRBD1	TGTGCCAGTAGTACAAGGAGGTCAACCGGGACAGGGAACGGCTACACCTTC	CASSTRRSTGTGNGYTF
TRBV19	-	TRBJ1-5	TRBD1	TGTGCCAGTAGTATGAGGGCAGGGGGCTCAAATCAGCCCCAGCATTTT	CASSMRAGGSNQPQHF
TRBV9	-	TRBJ2-7	-	TGTGCCAGCAGCGGTCAGGGCTACGAGCAGTACTTC	CASSGQGYEQYF
TRBV4-2	-	TRBJ1-6	TRBD1	TGTGCCAGCAGCCAAGGGGACAGTGTTTCACCCCTCCACTTT	CASSQGDSVSPLHF
TRBV28	once	TRBJ2-1	TRBD2	TGTGCCAGCAGTCCCCGACTAGCCGGGTACAATGAGCAGTTCTTC	CASSPRLAGYNEQFF
TRBV5-1	-	TRBJ1-2	TRBD1	TGCGCCAGCAGCTTGGCACAGGGGTATGATTATGGCTACACCTTC	CASSLAQGYDYGYTF
TRBV7-2	-	TRBJ1-2	-	TGTGCCAGCAGCGAAAGCTCCCAGGGTGTTTCTGGCTACACCTTC	CASSESSQGVSGYTF
TRBV29-1	few	TRBJ2-7	TRBD2	TGCAGGGGGAGGGCTGGAACCTACTACGAGCAGTACTTC	CRGRAGTYYEQYF
TRBV27	-	TRBJ1-2	TRBD1	TGTGCCAGCAGCCTGGACAGGAGGAACTATGGCTACACCTTC	CASSLDRRNYGYTF
TRBV7-2	once	TRBJ1-1	-	TGTGCCAGCAGCTCCGCAATTGGGAGTGAAGCTTTCTTT	CASSSAIGSEAFF